Listed below are T cell receptor beta chains from one sample, sequenced in a study of read filtering for tumor transcriptome and immune sequencing. TCRdb re-called the reads through MiXCR, storing one row per CDR3 protein. Found here are more than 45,000 distinct CDR3 sequences, more than 9% of them singletons; the top ten hold more than 15%. The sample taken for sequencing was a population of CD138-negative cells sorted from bone marrow. Receptors were obtained from a donor over 35 with multiple myeloma. Both conserved end residues are part of each CDR3. Fields, in order: D gene, V gene, CDR3 length, J gene, clone size, CDR3 protein. The D gene is left open where the match is weak. Size is stated for part of the rows, as once, few or many counts, or as a class when the clone is expanded.

>-|TRBV20-1|15|TRBJ2-7|many
CSAMSRQSRSYEQYF
>-|TRBV7-9|14|TRBJ2-5|-
CATSRSARQETQYF
>TRBD1|TRBV28|13|TRBJ2-7|-
CASSSRQGNEQYF
>-|TRBV9|15|TRBJ2-3|-
CASSVVGVGTDTQYF
>TRBD2|TRBV19|15|TRBJ2-1|many
CASSNIAGGNHEQFF
>-|TRBV6-5|16|TRBJ2-7|many
CASSQPGQSYSYEQYF
>-|TRBV5-1|14|TRBJ2-5|few
CASSLGREQETQYF
>TRBD1|TRBV7-3|15|TRBJ2-1|many
CASSADRGLYNEQFF
>-|TRBV5-1|16|TRBJ1-5|many
CASSFQGPYSNQPQHF
>-|TRBV20-1|16|TRBJ2-5|many
CSATGVAETYQETQYF
>TRBD1|TRBV7-3|13|TRBJ1-6|many
CASSRQGGSPLHF
>-|TRBV24-1|13|TRBJ2-5|-
CATSDFDQETQYF
>TRBD2|TRBV20-1|17|TRBJ2-1|-
CSARDPSSGGSYNEQFF
>-|TRBV20-1|12|TRBJ2-1|many
CSARIPDNEQFF
>-|TRBV6-1|13|TRBJ2-7|many
CASRLDGTTEQYF
>-|TRBV20-1|12|TRBJ1-1|many
CSARTGITEAFF
>TRBD2|TRBV7-2|18|TRBJ2-7|few
CASGLVMSGTLQGNEQYF
>-|TRBV9|15|TRBJ2-3|many
CASSVVGVSTDTQYF
>-|TRBV5-1|13|TRBJ1-1|many
CASSFGLGTEAFF
>-|TRBV2|14|TRBJ2-3|many
CASRHRDSTDTQYF
>-|TRBV12-3/TRBV12-4|15|TRBJ2-3|many
CASTQGDYSTDTQYF
>-|TRBV20-1|12|TRBJ2-7|-
CSARRGAYEQYF
>-|TRBV19|16|TRBJ2-7|few
CASSPGLTQSSYEQYF
>-|TRBV9|15|TRBJ1-5|-
CASGVGGTRNQPQHF
>TRBD2|TRBV4-1|22|TRBJ2-7|many
CASSQDRPRRGLKITNTYEQYF
>-|TRBV6-1|14|TRBJ1-5|many
CASRKTGHNQPQHF
>-|TRBV7-6|15|TRBJ2-5|many
CASSLTGLWGETQYF
>-|TRBV5-1|14|TRBJ2-5|many
CASSSGRAEETQYF
>TRBD2|TRBV13|16|TRBJ2-1|many
CASSAVAGGSYNEQFF
>-|TRBV7-9|14|TRBJ1-5|few
CASSQTVSNQPQHF
>-|TRBV29-1|15|TRBJ2-1|-
CSVEAPGSRTNEQFF
>TRBD1|TRBV4-2|17|TRBJ2-2|many
CASSQTAGQGGVGELFF
>-|TRBV5-3|9|TRBJ2-1|-
CAVYNEQFF
>-|TRBV4-2|17|TRBJ2-2|-
CASSPRGAGTDTGELFF